This T cell receptor beta chain appears in the sequencing data of a study of T cell repertoires in cytomegalovirus infection (dated by TCRdb to the late 2010s). With respect to the entire study: Because public TCR beta signatures pointed to carriage of CMV infection together with the matching HLA type, the HLA type of each donor mattered for the analysis. The study at large found these results: In the ex vivo response, HLA-C-restricted CMV-specific TCR beta clonotypes were dominant, and in two of eight donors the single most frequent clonotype came from this HLA-C-restricted group. Cumulative frequency of public TCR beta family members discriminated carriers of CMV infection plus the relevant HLA type in this cohort and an independent 352-donor cohort.

The instrument was an Illumina HiSeq 1500. The raw public reads went through TCRdb reprocessing: fastp at Q25, MiXCR clone calling, in-frame beta chains kept. All rows with the same CDR3 protein become a single entry with the most common DNA and genes. The sample profile shows over 300,000 distinct CDR3 sequences; about a sixth of them were found once. Clones ranked in the top ten supply around 13% of the sample. V loses 5 bases, J loses 5 bases, and the germline ends lie 12 bases apart. Based on the germline V gene, the CDR1 and CDR2 sequences are SGHVS and FNYEAQ. The CDR3 has 13 amino acids, counting the end cysteine and phenylalanine. The CDR3 DNA has 39 bases and is translated from base 1. Worth noting for this clonotype: Which antigen it targets is not known. No base qualities exist here, and no much larger clone lies one base off it.

The rearrangement joined TRBV7-6 to TRBJ2-5, with the D gene not confidently named. This receptor was identified in a human donor in good health (CMV status not recorded). Some clones in this sample may be carry-over from other donors' samples. Input material: PBMCs. The DNA is as follows: TGTGCCAGCAGCCCCAACGGTTATGAGACCCAGTACTTC. Its coded protein is CASSPNGYETQYF. Reference TRBV7-6 and TRBJ2-5 proteins supply the regions before and after the CDR3; the full variable domain is: GAGVSQSPRYKVTKRGQDVALRCDPISGHVSLYWYRQALGQGPEFLTYFNYEAQQDKSGLPNDRFSAERPEGSISTLTIQRTEQRDSAMYRCASSPNGYETQYFGPGTRLLVL.